The entry below gives a single T cell receptor (beta chain) sequence along with its context. Antigen unknown. A read error may be the cause here, since a much bigger clone is one base away. The data were obtained in a study of T cells in Graves' hyperthyroidism and ophthalmopathy. General study points: Ophthalmopathy and stable hyperthyroidism were separated by a 13 V-J model. Ophthalmopathy was predicted by the model a median of about six months ahead of onset.

Exclusion criteria comprised uncontrolled infection, other autoimmune disease, pregnancy or lactation. The study based diagnoses on clinical symptoms, serum thyroxine and TRAb, thyroid ultrasound and orbital computed tomography. Using RNA transcripts as the source, TCR beta CDR3 regions were amplified. Primed by the HTBI set, a first-round RT-PCR was run on the TCR CDR3. TCRdb reanalysed the multiplex PCR reads using MiXCR and keeps one entry per CDR3 protein. Counted here are 530,000 or so distinct CDR3 sequences, roughly a sixth occurring once; the ten biggest clones make up 17%. The source is a woman aged 18-35 years with Graves' ophthalmopathy. The sample consisted of blood.

The CDR3 sequence: CAGSTNRGLAGVEQYF. DNA for the CDR3: TGTGCCGGCAGCACCAATAGAGGCCTAGCGGGGGTCGAGCAGTACTTC. The genes are TRBV11-2 and TRBJ2-7, with TRBD2 matching 10 bases. The germline gives CDR1 SGHAT, CDR2 FQNNGV. This CDR3 region has 16 residues.